The present T cell receptor (beta chain) was sequenced within a study of blood T cell repertoires in COVID-19. Study in general: PBMCs, B-cell-depleted T cells, or T cells were the source of the cDNA or gDNA that made up the material.

Assay: immunoSEQ multiplex PCR; the TCRdb copy retains only in-frame clones and omits some. Among about 120,000 clones listed, approximately 82% were seen once. This clone was picked up a small number of times. V lost 5 bases and J 4 bases, leaving 14 bases between the germline ends. The germline V gene has CDR1 MNHNY and CDR2 SVGAGI (reference sequence). The CDR3 loop spans 14 amino acids. The sequencing sample was made of peripheral blood. This chain uses TRBV6-6 with TRBJ2-5; perhaps TRBD2 as D (5 bases). The receptor comes from an older man with active or convalescent COVID-19. The CDR3 bases are TGTGCCAGCAGTCAATGGACTGGGCGAGAGACCCAGTACTTC. Protein product: CASSQWTGRETQYF.